These 21 T cell receptor beta chains were all obtained from the same sample, sequenced in a study of cytomegalovirus exposure and HLA in healthy donors. The PCR made use of 60 Vbeta and 13 Jbeta primers. Profiled with immunoSEQ multiplex PCR; TCRdb holds only in-frame clones, not every one. The sample holds approximately 130,000 clones; about 81% are singletons and the top ten take approximately 3%. Source material: PBMCs. Every receptor here comes from a woman between 35 and 50 years old in good health and CMV-seropositive.

In this sample, this clone turned up once. The chain couples TRBV4-3 to TRBJ1-2; the match to TRBD1 covers 8 bases. The ends lost 0 bases at V and 4 bases at J; junction bases unmatched: 1. There are 14 residues in the CDR3. Germline loops: CDR1 LGHNA, CDR2 YSLEER. The CDR3 protein is CASSQDRGLYGYTF. Written as DNA, the CDR3 is TGCGCCAGCAGCCAAGACAGGGGGCTCTATGGCTACACCTTC.

The chain combines TRBV4-2 with TRBJ1-5; 7 positions match TRBD1. Trimming removed 2 bases from V and 6 bases from J; junction bases left unmatched: 7. CDR3 length: 15 residues. The germline CDR1 and CDR2 sequences are LGHNA and YNFKEQ. In nucleotides, the CDR3 is TGTGCCAGCAGCCAAATAGACAGGGACGGTCAGCCCCAGCATTTT. Amino acids: CASSQIDRDGQPQHF.

This clone has a single count. This rearrangement joins TRBV6-1 to TRBJ1-1, with 7 bases identical to TRBD1. Trimming took 4 bases from V and 7 from J; bases not matched to a gene: 12. The CDR3 contains 15 residues. Germline V gene lookup returns CDR1 MNHNS and CDR2 SASEGT. CDR3 nucleotides: TGTGCCAGCAGTGCCCCGACAGGGAATACCAATGAAGCTTTCTTT. It translates to CASSAPTGNTNEAFF.

The chain has TRBV13 and TRBJ2-4; D is possibly TRBD1 (5 bases). Per the germline V gene, CDR1 is PRHDT and CDR2 is FYEKMQ (reference sequence). This CDR3 region has 15 residues. Trimming took off 4 bases at V and 0 bases at J, with 10 bases between the two ends. In nucleotides, the CDR3 is TGTGCCAGCAGCTCGCGACAGATAGCCAAAAACATTCAGTACTTC. Translating it yields CASSSRQIAKNIQYF.

The chain carries TRBV7-2 and TRBJ1-2; 8 bases match TRBD1. The CDR3 extends over 18 amino acids. V dropped 2 bases and J dropped 4; count of bases not matched to a gene: 15. Germline V gene lookup returns CDR1 SGHTA and CDR2 FQGNSA. The CDR3 bases are TGTGCCAGCAGCTTACGACAGGGGCCCAACGCCAGGGCCTATGGCTACACCTTC. Translation gives CASSLRQGPNARAYGYTF.

The CDR3 nucleotides read TGTGCCAGCAGCTTACCCAGGATCTACGAGCAGTACTTC. As protein: CASSLPRIYEQYF. The rearrangement joins TRBV7-9 to TRBJ2-7; D remains unclear. This CDR3 contains 13 residues. Germline CDR1 SEHNR, CDR2 FQNEAQ (reference sequence). The V gene lost 2 bases and the J gene lost 3 bases, with 8 bases spanning the gap.

This rearrangement joins TRBV6-5 to TRBJ1-1; 7 bases are shared with TRBD1. The CDR3 covers 16 residues. CDR1 is MNHEY and CDR2 is SVGAGI in the germline V gene. V lost 0 bases, J lost 12 bases, and 16 bases stayed unmatched. CDR3 protein: CASSYSSARGRGWTFF. CDR3 nucleotide sequence: TGTGCCAGCAGTTACTCTTCGGCAAGGGGGCGAGGATGGACTTTCTTT.

The rearrangement uses TRBV4-3 and TRBJ2-3; possibly TRBD2 for D (6 bases). This CDR3 comprises 18 residues. The V end was cut by 3 bases, the J end by 2 bases, with 21 bases between. CDR1 is LGHNA, CDR2 YSLEER, per germline. CDR3 sequence reads: CASSQETLAAGVTDTQYF. The CDR3 DNA is TGCGCCAGCAGCCAGGAAACTTTAGCGGCTGGGGTCACAGATACGCAGTATTTT.

This sequence joins TRBV14 and TRBJ2-1; 11 bases line up with TRBD2. The CDR3 length is 15 residues. Trimming at V came to 4 bases and at J to 1 base, leaving 0 bases not matched to a gene. Germline-derived CDR1 and CDR2 are SGHDN and FVKESK. The DNA of the CDR3 is TGTGCCAGCAGCCTAGCGGGAGGGTCCTACAATGAGCAGTTCTTC. Translating it yields CASSLAGGSYNEQFF.

The chain carries TRBV18 and TRBJ1-5, with D possibly being TRBD1 (6 bases). Between the trimmed V and J ends, which lost 3 bases and 5 bases, there was a span of 8 bases. CDR1 and CDR2 from the germline V gene are KGHSH and LQKENI. The CDR3 is 13 residues long. CDR3 residues: CASSPTGDQPQHF. The CDR3 nucleotides read TGTGCCAGCTCACCGACAGGAGATCAGCCCCAGCATTTT. The complete variable domain, with remaining parts taken from reference TRBV18 and TRBJ1-5, reads NAGVMQNPRHLVRRRGQEARLRCSPMKGHSHVYWYRQLPEEGLKFMVYLQKENIIDESGMPKERFSAEFPKEGPSILRIQQVVRGDSAAYFCASSPTGDQPQHFGDGTRLSIL.

This chain joins TRBV29-1 and TRBJ1-4; 8 positions match TRBD1. Trimming removed 5 bases from V and 8 bases from J; junction bases left unmatched: 10. The V gene's germline CDR1 is SQVTM and CDR2 ANQGSEA. The CDR3 has 14 amino acids. CDR3 in DNA: TGCAGCGTTACAAAAACCACAGGGGGAGAAAAACTGTTTTTT. Translation gives CSVTKTTGGEKLFF.

The chain uses TRBV6-4 and TRBJ2-3; 7 bases are shared with TRBD2. This CDR3 is 13 amino acids long. The V and J ends lost 3 bases and 5 bases, in that order; junction bases with no gene match: 2. Looked up from germline, CDR1 is MRHNA and CDR2 is SNTAGT. CDR3 sequence (DNA): TGTGCCAGCAGTGAGCGGGAGTTAGATACGCAGTATTTT. Protein: CASSERELDTQYF.

The chain is built from TRBV10-3 and TRBJ1-5, with D possibly matching TRBD1 (6 bases). The ends were cut back, 4 bases at V and 1 base at J, with 11 bases in the middle. The CDR3 runs 15 residues. Germline V gives CDR1 ENHRY, CDR2 SYGVKD. CDR3 protein: CAISASQGSNQPQHF. Here the CDR3 DNA reads TGTGCCATCAGTGCCTCACAGGGAAGCAATCAGCCCCAGCATTTT.

This rearrangement joins TRBV11-2 to TRBJ2-5; either TRBD1 or TRBD2 may fit D (5 bases each). The J call could be wrong; TRBJ2-7 is a better fit for the DNA end. CDR1 and CDR2 (germline): SGHAT, FQNNGV. This CDR3 spans 15 amino acids. The CDR3 is CASSLDDLKGHEQYF. DNA of the CDR3: TGTGCCAGCAGCTTAGACGACTTAAAGGGACACGAGCAGTACTTC.

J is TRBJ1-1 and V is TRBV25-1; no clear D gene. V was clipped by 8 bases and J by 6 bases, with 25 bases between them. The CDR3 is 16 amino acids. Germline CDR1 reads MGHDK; CDR2 reads SYGVNS. Written as DNA, the CDR3 is TGTGCCAGCGCAGCAATCGGGTTTGGAATTGTCGCTGAAGCTTTCTTT. It yields the protein CASAAIGFGIVAEAFF.

The J gene is TRBJ2-3, the V gene TRBV9, with no clear D. Per the germline V gene, CDR1 is SGDLS and CDR2 is YYNGEE. The CDR3 runs 15 residues. V lost 7 bases and J lost 0, with 15 bases in between. CDR3 bases: TGTGCCAGCGAAACGCGGAAGGATAGCACAGATACGCAGTATTTT. It translates to CASETRKDSTDTQYF.

This clone has more than one count but fewer than ten. The J gene is TRBJ1-2, the V gene TRBV10-2; TRBD1 aligns across 9 bases. The CDR3 length is 14 residues. Germline V lookup: CDR1 WSHSY, CDR2 SAAADI. The V and J ends lost 3 bases and 8 bases, in that order; junction bases with no gene match: 7. CDR3 protein: CASSDRGQGEGYTF. DNA for the CDR3: TGCGCCAGCAGTGATCGGGGACAGGGTGAAGGCTACACCTTC.

The chain couples TRBV11-2 to TRBJ1-1; D is undetermined. Looked up from germline, CDR1 is SGHAT and CDR2 is FQNNGV. V was trimmed by 1 base and J by 2 bases, leaving 11 bases between them. The CDR3 is 15 residues long. CDR3 region: CASSLAGNVNTEAFF. The CDR3 DNA reads as TGTGCCAGCAGCTTAGCGGGGAACGTTAACACTGAAGCTTTCTTT.

The chain is built from TRBV25-1 and TRBJ1-3, with D uncertain. The CDR3 has 13 residues. Trimming took 7 bases from V and 0 from J, leaving 7 bases between them. The germline V gene has CDR1 MGHDK and CDR2 SYGVNS. The CDR3 DNA follows: TGTGCCAGCAAACACCCCTCTGGAAACACCATATATTTT. This gives the protein CASKHPSGNTIYF.

A single count supports this clone. This sequence joins TRBV30 and TRBJ2-7; weak D call: TRBD2 (6 bases). The V and J ends lost 0 bases and 2 bases respectively, with 11 bases between them. Germline values: CDR1 GTSNPN, CDR2 SVGIG (reference sequence). The CDR3 sequence is 14 residues long. The CDR3 bases are TGTGCCTGGAGTGTACCGGGACTGGCCTACGAGCAGTACTTC. Its translation: CAWSVPGLAYEQYF.

The CDR3 coding sequence is TGTGCCAGCAGCCAAGATCAGGGTTTGGAGGGCCGGAAGTCCGGGAACACTGAAGCTTTCTTT. Translation gives CASSQDQGLEGRKSGNTEAFF. This chain joins TRBV4-2 and TRBJ1-1; D may be TRBD1 (5 bases). V lost 0 bases, J lost 1 base, and 27 bases lay in between. The CDR3 runs to 21 residues. The V gene's germline CDR1 is LGHNA and CDR2 YNFKEQ.